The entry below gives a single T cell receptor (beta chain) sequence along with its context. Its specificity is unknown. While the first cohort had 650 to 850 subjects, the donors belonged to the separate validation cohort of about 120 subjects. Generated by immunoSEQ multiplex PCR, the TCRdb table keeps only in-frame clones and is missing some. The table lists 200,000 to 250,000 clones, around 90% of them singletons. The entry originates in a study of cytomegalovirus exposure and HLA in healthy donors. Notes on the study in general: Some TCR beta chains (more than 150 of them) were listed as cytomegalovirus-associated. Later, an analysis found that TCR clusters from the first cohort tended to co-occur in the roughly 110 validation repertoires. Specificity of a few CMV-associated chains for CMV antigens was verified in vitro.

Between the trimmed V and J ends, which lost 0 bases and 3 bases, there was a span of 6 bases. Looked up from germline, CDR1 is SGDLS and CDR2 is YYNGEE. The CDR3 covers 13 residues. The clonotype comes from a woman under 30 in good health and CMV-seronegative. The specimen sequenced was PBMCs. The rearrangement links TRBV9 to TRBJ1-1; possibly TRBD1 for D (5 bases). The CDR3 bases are TGTGCCAGCAGCGTAGGGGGCCACACTGAAGCTTTCTTT. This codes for CASSVGGHTEAFF.